The clone carrying this T cell receptor beta chain occurred once. The CDR3 runs 15 residues. V shed 2 bases and J 1 base; nucleotides not matched to a gene: 5. CDR1 and CDR2 from the germline V gene are SNHLY and FYNNEI. Profiling relied on immunoSEQ multiplex PCR, and the TCRdb table lists in-frame clones only, not all of them. The sample yields nearly 300,000 clones, around 89% seen once. The data stem from a study of blood T cell repertoires in COVID-19. Study details: PBMCs, B-cell-depleted T cells, or T cells were the source of the cDNA or gDNA that made up the material.

The material sequenced was peripheral blood. This receptor was obtained from a woman aged 25 to 39 who had recovered from COVID-19. The V and J genes are TRBV2 and TRBJ2-7, with TRBD1 identical over 7 bases. The CDR3 region has the DNA TGTGCCAGCAGTGAAAACCGACAGGGTTCCTACGAGCAGTACTTC. The encoded protein is CASSENRQGSYEQYF.